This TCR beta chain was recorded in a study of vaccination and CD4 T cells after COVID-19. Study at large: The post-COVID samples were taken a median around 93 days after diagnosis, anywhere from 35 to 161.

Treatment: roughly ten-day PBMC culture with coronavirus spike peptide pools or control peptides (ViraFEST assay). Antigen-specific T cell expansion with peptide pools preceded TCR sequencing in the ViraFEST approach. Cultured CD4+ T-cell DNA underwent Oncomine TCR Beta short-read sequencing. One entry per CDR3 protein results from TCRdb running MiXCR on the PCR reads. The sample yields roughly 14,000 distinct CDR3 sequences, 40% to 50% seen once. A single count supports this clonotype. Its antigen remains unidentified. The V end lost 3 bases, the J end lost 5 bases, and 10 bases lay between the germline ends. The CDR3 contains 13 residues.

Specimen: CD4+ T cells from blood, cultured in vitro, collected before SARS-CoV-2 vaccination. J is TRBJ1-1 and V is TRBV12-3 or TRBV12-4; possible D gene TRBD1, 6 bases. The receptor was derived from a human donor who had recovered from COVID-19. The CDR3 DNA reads TGTGCCAGCAGTTTCGCAGGGACAACTGAAGCTTTCTTT. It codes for CASSFAGTTEAFF.